Below, 29 T cell receptor beta chains from the same sample are listed, as sequenced in a study of CD8+CD57+ T cells in acquired aplastic anemia. TCR beta VDJ combinations and CDR3 sequences were profiled from genomic DNA. TCRdb processed the reads anew with MiXCR; each CDR3 protein has one entry. The table shows about 420,000 distinct CDR3 sequences, with around 68% occurring only once. Source material: sorted CD4+, CD8+, or CD8+CD57+ T cells (not recorded which) from PBMCs. All receptors come from a human donor in good health, serving as a control.

V usage is TRBV25-1 and J usage is TRBJ1-6; TRBD1 is a possible D gene (5 bases). CDR1 is MGHDK, CDR2 SYGVNS, per germline. With 3 bases removed from V and 6 bases from J, the gap between germline ends came to 9 bases. The length of the CDR3 is 14 residues. The CDR3 here is CASSEAGGNSPLHF. In DNA form, the CDR3 reads TGTGCCAGCAGTGAGGCGGGGGGTAATTCACCCCTCCACTTT.

On this clonotype: One end of the junction does not line up with germline, which may come from a read error. This chain links TRBV9 with TRBJ1-4; D call uncertain. Germline-derived CDR1 and CDR2 are SGDLS and YYNGEE. The CDR3 is 14 residues long. The CDR3 loop is CASSDSAANDSPLF. For the CDR3, the DNA is TGTGCCAGCAGCGATAGCGCCGCCAATGATTCACCCCTTTTT.

As regards this clonotype: The conserved phenylalanine or tryptophan normally closing the CDR3 is absent here, so this likely arose from a read error. No DNA is shown, since the ends of the CDR3 on it are uncertain; the CDR3 is the one TCRdb lists. The V call is TRBV2, the J call TRBJ2-3; the D call of TRBD2 is as the table states it, not checked on the DNA. The CDR3 is 15 residues long, counting both termini. From germline, CDR1 is SNHLY and CDR2 FYNNEI. The CDR3 is CASSGRGGGVLFLEN.

This clonotype occurred once. The CDR3 does not end in the conserved phenylalanine or tryptophan, so this is likely a read error. The chain is built from TRBV7-2 and TRBJ1-6; no firm D call. This CDR3 is 13 amino acids long. Germline CDR1 and CDR2: SGHTA and FQGNSA. The chain's CDR3 is CASSLAADSPLHV. The CDR3 bases are TGCGCCAGCAGCTTAGCGGCGGATTCACCCCTCCACGTT.

On this clonotype itself: A read error may produce the germline difference seen at one junction end. The chain links TRBV19 to TRBJ1-6; D is unclear. In germline, CDR1 is LNHDA, CDR2 SQIVND (reference sequence). The CDR3 runs to 16 residues. This CDR3 reads CASSREGSGYPSTLHF. In DNA form, the CDR3 reads TGTGCCAGTAGTAGAGAAGGCAGCGGGTATCCTTCAACCCTCCACTTT.

This clonotype was detected once. This sequence joins TRBV25-1 and TRBJ1-6; D gene unclear. The V end lost 3 bases, the J end lost 18 bases, and 18 bases lay between the germline ends. The CDR3 has 13 residues. Germline loops: CDR1 MGHDK, CDR2 SYGVNS. CDR3 sequence reads: CASSDQDISGYHF. The CDR3 DNA reads as TGTGCCAGCAGTGACCAGGATATTTCTGGCTACCACTTT.

The chain couples TRBV7-7 to TRBJ2-3; D not resolved. The V and J ends lost 1 base and 15 bases respectively, with 23 bases between them. Per germline, CDR1 SSHAT and CDR2 FNYEAQ (reference sequence). This CDR3 is 15 amino acids long. CDR3 in DNA: TGTGCCAGCAGCTTAGGTGGCCAGACAACAGATAAGCACTATTTT. Amino acids: CASSLGGQTTDKHYF.

This rearrangement joins TRBV9 to TRBJ1-5; D may be TRBD1 (5 bases). V lost 4 bases to trimming and J lost 6 bases, with 20 bases between them. CDR1 is SGDLS, CDR2 YYNGEE, per germline. The CDR3 totals 16 residues. In DNA form, the CDR3 reads TGTGCCAGCAGCCTAACAGCGCCCAGGGACGCTCAGCCCCAGCATTTT. Its translation is CASSLTAPRDAQPQHF.

The chain joins TRBV20-1 to TRBJ2-7; 11 bases are a match to TRBD2. The CDR3 extends over 14 amino acids. Germline CDR1 reads DFQATT; CDR2 reads SNEGSKA (reference sequence). Trimming cost V 6 bases and J 2 bases; bases outside gene matches: 6. CDR3 protein: CSAVTTSGAYEQYF. The CDR3 nucleotides are TGCAGTGCCGTAACGACTAGCGGGGCCTACGAGCAGTACTTC.

This rearrangement joins TRBV19 to TRBJ2-6; D unresolved. Germline-derived CDR1 and CDR2 are LNHDA and SQIVND (reference sequence). This CDR3 is built from 14 residues. Trimming stripped 5 bases from V and 0 bases from J, with 5 bases between. This CDR3 reads CASSYVSGANVLTF. The CDR3 coding sequence is TGTGCCAGTAGTTACGTCTCTGGGGCCAACGTCCTGACTTTC. The whole variable domain, remainder taken from reference TRBV19 and TRBJ2-6, is DGGITQSPKYLFRKEGQNVTLSCEQNLNHDAMYWYRQDPGQGLRLIYYSQIVNDFQKGDIAEGYSVSREKKESFPLTVTSAQKNPTAFYLCASSYVSGANVLTFGAGSRLTVL.

This clonotype was counted a single time. Germline is not matched at one junction end, which may reflect a read error. The chain is built from TRBV7-8 and TRBJ1-6; D possibly corresponds to TRBD1 (5 bases). This CDR3 has 14 residues. Germline V gene sequence: CDR1 SGHVS, CDR2 FQNEAQ. CDR3 residues: CATNPGQDTSPVRF. The CDR3 DNA is TGTGCCACTAATCCGGGCCAGGACACTTCGCCCGTCCGCTTT. Filled out from reference TRBV7-8 and TRBJ1-6, the complete variable domain reads GAGVSQSPRYKVAKRGQDVALRCDPISGHVSLFWYQQALGQGPEFLTYFQNEAQLDKSGLPSDRFFAERPEGSVSTLKIQRTQQEDSAVYLCATNPGQDTSPVRFGNGTRLTVT.

CDR3 sequence: CSVGARGDEQYF. The CDR3 nucleotides are TGCAGCGTTGGGGCGCGGGGCGACGAGCAGTACTTC. The chain joins TRBV29-1 to TRBJ2-7; D is possibly TRBD2 (6 bases). The V end lost 4 bases, the J end lost 5 bases, and 12 bases lay between the germline ends. The CDR3 spans 12 residues. Germline loops: CDR1 SQVTM, CDR2 ANQGSEA.

Comments on this clonotype: One end of the junction does not line up with germline, which may come from a read error. The chain combines TRBV6-5 with TRBJ2-3, with unresolved D. Looked up from germline, CDR1 is MNHEY and CDR2 is SVGAGI. The CDR3 covers 15 residues. The CDR3 is CASSIGNRDTDTRHF. CDR3 in DNA: TGTGCCAGCAGTATCGGTAATAGAGACACAGATACGCGGCATTTT.

This clonotype has only a few counts. This chain uses TRBV10-3 with TRBJ1-6; D not certain. CDR3 length: 12 residues. Trimming removed 6 bases from V and 7 bases from J, with 7 bases in between. From germline, CDR1 is ENHRY and CDR2 SYGVKD. CDR3 sequence: CAIRGGNSPLHF. DNA of the CDR3: TGTGCCATCAGGGGTGGGAATTCACCCCTCCACTTT.

The J gene is TRBJ2-7, the V gene TRBV20-1; 10 nucleotides line up with TRBD1. With V trimmed by 6 bases and J by 2 bases, 10 bases remained unmatched. The CDR3 extends over 15 amino acids. CDR1 is DFQATT and CDR2 is SNEGSKA in the germline V gene (reference sequence). The CDR3 sequence is CSAQAVDRGAYEQYF. CDR3 DNA: TGCAGTGCGCAAGCCGTGGACAGGGGGGCCTACGAGCAGTACTTC.

The chain links TRBV5-1 to TRBJ1-3; D ambiguous. This CDR3 is 14 amino acids long. V was clipped by 0 bases and J by 4 bases, with 8 bases between them. The germline V gene has CDR1 SGHRS and CDR2 YFSETQ. The CDR3 is CASSLGVEGNTIYF. CDR3 sequence (DNA): TGCGCCAGCAGCTTGGGGGTGGAGGGAAACACCATATATTTT.

This clonotype was seen more than once but under ten times. The rearrangement joins TRBV6-5 to TRBJ2-2; D remains unclear. This CDR3 region has 11 residues. V lost 5 bases and J 6 bases, leaving 4 bases between the germline ends. CDR1 is MNHEY and CDR2 is SVGAGI in the germline V gene. The CDR3 region is CASSRAGELFF. CDR3 DNA: TGTGCCAGCAGTCGCGCCGGGGAGCTGTTTTTT.

For this clonotype: A junction end diverges from the germline sequence, so it may reflect a read error. This rearrangement joins TRBV7-9 to TRBJ1-1, with D possibly matching TRBD1 (6 bases). The CDR3 sequence is 14 residues long. Germline-derived CDR1 and CDR2 are SEHNR and FQNEAQ (reference sequence). The CDR3 DNA is TGTGCCAGCAGCTTAAGGAAAGGGGGAGATTCACCCCTCTTT. This codes for CASSLRKGGDSPLF.

This clonotype has ten or more counts. This chain joins TRBV7-2 and TRBJ1-3; TRBD1 agrees at 10 bases. Trimming removed 2 bases from V and 0 bases from J; junction bases left unmatched: 1. This CDR3 region has 16 residues. Germline V gene sequence: CDR1 SGHTA, CDR2 FQGNSA. For the CDR3, the DNA is TGTGCCAGCAGCTTACGGACAGGGGGCTCTGGAAACACCATATATTTT. Protein product: CASSLRTGGSGNTIYF.

This chain links TRBV20-1 with TRBJ2-1; D might be TRBD1 or TRBD2, each matching 5 bases. V shed 6 bases and J shed 8 bases, with 20 bases lying between them. CDR1 is DFQATT, CDR2 SNEGSKA, per germline (reference sequence). CDR3 length: 14 amino acids. In DNA, the CDR3 is TGCAGTGCCCCCCGAACAGGTCGGACTGATGAGCAGTTCTTC. Amino acid sequence: CSAPRTGRTDEQFF.

About this clonotype itself: The junction does not match germline at one end; this may be a read error. V usage is TRBV7-9 and J usage is TRBJ1-1; D is ambiguous. The CDR3 loop spans 12 amino acids. The V gene's germline CDR1 is SEHNR and CDR2 FQNEAQ (reference sequence). CDR3 protein: CASSGVPHEAFF. CDR3 in DNA: TGTGCCAGCAGTGGAGTCCCGCACGAGGCTTTCTTC.

This clonotype was picked up a small number of times. The junction does not match germline at one end; this may be a read error. This chain links TRBV7-3 with TRBJ2-6; 8 bases match TRBD1. Germline V gene lookup returns CDR1 SGHTA and CDR2 FQGTGA. The CDR3 loop spans 17 amino acids. The CDR3 is CASSAGQGAGGANVLTF. The CDR3 DNA reads as TGCGCCAGCAGCGCCGGGCAGGGGGCGGGAGGGGCCAACGTCCTGACTTTC.

As concerns this clonotype: One junction end disagrees with the germline gene, perhaps due to a read error. The chain has TRBV9 and TRBJ2-3; D possibly matches TRBD1 or TRBD2 (7 bases each). CDR1 SGDLS and CDR2 YYNGEE come from the germline V gene. The CDR3 consists of 13 residues. Here the CDR3 reads CASSQARGGQEAF. The CDR3, as DNA: TGTGCCAGCAGCCAAGCCAGGGGGGGGCAAGAAGCTTTT.

As for this clonotype: One junction end does not reproduce the germline sequence, and a read error may be involved. The gene calls are TRBV9 and TRBJ1-1, with no clear D. Per germline, CDR1 SGDLS and CDR2 YYNGEE. The CDR3 loop spans 14 amino acids. The CDR3 sequence is CASSRAIVRAVLLF. The DNA for the CDR3 is TGTGCCAGCAGCCGAGCGATAGTACGAGCAGTACTTCTCTTT.

On this clonotype itself: The conserved phenylalanine or tryptophan is not found at the CDR3 terminus, so this likely reflects a read error. It is unclear where the CDR3 begins or ends on the DNA, so no DNA is shown, and the CDR3 is as TCRdb lists it. This rearrangement joins TRBV10-3 to TRBJ1-6; the table's TRBD1 call for D was not verified on the DNA. Germline CDR1 is ENHRY and CDR2 is SYGVKD. With termini counted, the CDR3 has 16 amino acids. The CDR3 region is CAISEHRQRTAPPLHY.

This clonotype was recorded many times. This chain connects TRBV20-1 to TRBJ2-5; 14 nucleotides match TRBD2. This CDR3 has 17 residues. The germline V gene encodes CDR1 DFQATT and CDR2 SNEGSKA (reference sequence). The trim removed 1 base at V and 4 bases at J, leaving 8 bases unmatched. The CDR3 reads CSARGTGTSGGTETQYF. In DNA form, the CDR3 reads TGCAGTGCTAGAGGGACCGGGACTAGCGGGGGAACAGAGACCCAGTACTTC.

Regarding this clonotype: Since the CDR3 does not end with the conserved phenylalanine or tryptophan, this likely comes from a read error. Because the CDR3's place on the DNA is in doubt, the DNA is left out and the CDR3 is given as listed by TCRdb. V and J are TRBV9 and TRBJ1-2. Ends included, the CDR3 has 12 residues. The germline CDR1 and CDR2 sequences are SGDLS and YYNGEE. The CDR3 loop reads CASSSEGDGYKH.

On this clonotype: No conserved phenylalanine or tryptophan ends this CDR3, so it is likely a read error. Because the CDR3's place on the DNA is in doubt, the DNA is left out and the CDR3 is given as listed by TCRdb. The chain links TRBV7-2 to TRBJ2-7; TRBD2 is the table's D call, not checked against the DNA. Germline CDR1 is SGHTA and CDR2 is FQGNSA. The CDR3 sequence runs 13 residues, both termini included. CDR3 region: CASSLGATSGNEQ.

The chain employs TRBV10-1 and TRBJ2-2, with 7 positions matching TRBD1. The J segment lost 0 bases and the V segment lost 5 bases, leaving 3 bases of the junction unmatched. This CDR3 spans 15 amino acids. Germline CDR1 and CDR2: WNHNN and SYGVQD (reference sequence). CDR3 protein: CASSRDSANTGELFF. The CDR3 DNA sequence: TGCGCCAGCAGTAGGGACAGCGCGAACACCGGGGAGCTGTTTTTT.